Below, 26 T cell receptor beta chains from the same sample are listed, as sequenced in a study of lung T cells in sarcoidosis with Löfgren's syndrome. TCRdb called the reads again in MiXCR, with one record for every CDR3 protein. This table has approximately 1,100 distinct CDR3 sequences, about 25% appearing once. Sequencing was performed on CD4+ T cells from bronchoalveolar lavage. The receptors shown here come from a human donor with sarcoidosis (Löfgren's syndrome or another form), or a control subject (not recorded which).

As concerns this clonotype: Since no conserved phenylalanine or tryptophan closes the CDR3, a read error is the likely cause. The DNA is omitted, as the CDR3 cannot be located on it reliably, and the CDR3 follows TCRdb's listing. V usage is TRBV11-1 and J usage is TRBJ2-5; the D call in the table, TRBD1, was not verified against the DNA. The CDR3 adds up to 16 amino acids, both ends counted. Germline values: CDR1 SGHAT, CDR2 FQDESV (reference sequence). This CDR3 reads CASSSGRGIRGETRYL.

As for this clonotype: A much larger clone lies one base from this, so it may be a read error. The CDR3 protein is CAWSRTEVISPLHF. CDR3 coding DNA: TGTGCCTGGAGTCGGACAGAGGTCATTTCACCCCTCCACTTT. The chain joins TRBV30 to TRBJ1-6; TRBD1 might be the D (6 bases). This CDR3 spans 14 amino acids. V lost 2 bases and J 9 bases, leaving 14 bases between the germline ends. In germline, CDR1 is GTSNPN, CDR2 SVGIG (reference sequence).

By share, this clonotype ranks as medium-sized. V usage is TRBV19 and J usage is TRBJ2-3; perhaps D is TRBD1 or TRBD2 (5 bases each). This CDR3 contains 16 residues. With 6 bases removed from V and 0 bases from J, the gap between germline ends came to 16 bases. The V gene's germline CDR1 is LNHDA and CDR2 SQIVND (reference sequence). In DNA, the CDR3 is TGTGCCAGTAGAATCTATCTGGGGGAAAGCACAGATACGCAGTATTTT. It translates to CASRIYLGESTDTQYF.

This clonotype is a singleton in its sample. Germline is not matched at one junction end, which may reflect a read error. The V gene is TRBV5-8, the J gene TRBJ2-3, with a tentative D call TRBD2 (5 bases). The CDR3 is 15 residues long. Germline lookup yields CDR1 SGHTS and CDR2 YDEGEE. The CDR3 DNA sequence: TGTGCCAGCAGCTCGGACTCGGCCGCGAGAGGTACGCAGTACTTT. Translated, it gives CASSSDSAARGTQYF.

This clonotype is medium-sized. For the CDR3, the DNA is TGTGCCAGCAGCTCCGGACTAGCGGGGGGGTGGGAGACCCAGTACTTC. Its protein is CASSSGLAGGWETQYF. This chain links TRBV7-2 with TRBJ2-5, with 15 bases identical to TRBD2. V shed 4 bases and J 5 bases; nucleotides not matched to a gene: 5. This CDR3 comprises 16 residues. Germline assignment: CDR1 SGHTA and CDR2 FQGNSA.

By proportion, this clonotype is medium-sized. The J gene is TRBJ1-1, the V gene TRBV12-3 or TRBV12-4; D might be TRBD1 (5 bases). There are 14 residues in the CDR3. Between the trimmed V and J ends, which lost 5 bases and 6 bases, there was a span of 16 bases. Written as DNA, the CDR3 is TGTGCCAGCAGTCCAAATCGGGACTACGCTGAAGCTTTCTTT. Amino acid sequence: CASSPNRDYAEAFF.

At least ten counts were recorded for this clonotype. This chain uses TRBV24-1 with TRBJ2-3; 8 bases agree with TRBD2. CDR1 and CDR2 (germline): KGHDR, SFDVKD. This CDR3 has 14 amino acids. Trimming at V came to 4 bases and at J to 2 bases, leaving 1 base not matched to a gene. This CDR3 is CATSERGDTDTQYF. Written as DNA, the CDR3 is TGTGCCACCAGTGAGCGGGGGGACACAGATACGCAGTATTTT.

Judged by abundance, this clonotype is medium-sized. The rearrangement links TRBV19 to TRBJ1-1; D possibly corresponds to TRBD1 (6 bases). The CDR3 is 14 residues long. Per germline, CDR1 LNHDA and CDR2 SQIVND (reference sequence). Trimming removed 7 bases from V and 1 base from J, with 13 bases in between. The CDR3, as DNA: TGTGCCAGTATTAGGACAGAAACGAACACTGAAGCTTTCTTT. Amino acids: CASIRTETNTEAFF.

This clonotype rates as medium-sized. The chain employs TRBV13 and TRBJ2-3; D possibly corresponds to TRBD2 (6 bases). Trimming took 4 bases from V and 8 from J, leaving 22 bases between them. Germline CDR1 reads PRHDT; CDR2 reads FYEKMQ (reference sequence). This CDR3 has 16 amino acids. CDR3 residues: CASSSTRDSSSGTQYF. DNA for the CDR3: TGTGCCAGCAGCTCCACTAGGGACTCCTCGAGTGGTACGCAGTATTTT.

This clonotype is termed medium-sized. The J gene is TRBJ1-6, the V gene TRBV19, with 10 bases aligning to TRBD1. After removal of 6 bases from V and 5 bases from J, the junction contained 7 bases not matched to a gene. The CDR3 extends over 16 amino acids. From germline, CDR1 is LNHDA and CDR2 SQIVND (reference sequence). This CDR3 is CASRTLTGGNNSPLHF. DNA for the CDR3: TGTGCCAGTAGAACCCTGACAGGGGGCAATAATTCACCCCTCCACTTT.

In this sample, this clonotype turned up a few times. The CDR3 region is CASSLDRGRAGEQYF. In DNA form, the CDR3 reads TGTGCCAGCAGCTTAGATCGGGGAAGAGCTGGGGAGCAGTACTTC. The chain links TRBV11-2 to TRBJ2-7; tentatively, D is TRBD2 (5 bases). The CDR3 loop spans 15 amino acids. CDR1 is SGHAT and CDR2 is FQNNGV in the germline V gene. Deletions cut 0 bases from V and 7 bases from J, with 16 bases between.

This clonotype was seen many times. The CDR3 nucleotides read TGTGCCTGGAGTGTACTTTCCAGGGGTGCGGGTTACGAGCAGTACTTC. Its protein product is CAWSVLSRGAGYEQYF. This chain joins TRBV30 and TRBJ2-7; weak D call: TRBD1 (6 bases). V lost 0 bases and J lost 4, with 19 bases in between. Germline V lookup: CDR1 GTSNPN, CDR2 SVGIG (reference sequence). The CDR3 loop spans 16 amino acids.

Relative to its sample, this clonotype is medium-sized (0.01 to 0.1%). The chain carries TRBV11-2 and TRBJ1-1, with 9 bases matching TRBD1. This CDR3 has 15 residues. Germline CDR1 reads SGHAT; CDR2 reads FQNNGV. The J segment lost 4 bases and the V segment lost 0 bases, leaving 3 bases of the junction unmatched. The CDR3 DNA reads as TGTGCCAGCAGCTTAGACTGGACAGGGGCCACTGAAGCTTTCTTT. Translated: CASSLDWTGATEAFF.

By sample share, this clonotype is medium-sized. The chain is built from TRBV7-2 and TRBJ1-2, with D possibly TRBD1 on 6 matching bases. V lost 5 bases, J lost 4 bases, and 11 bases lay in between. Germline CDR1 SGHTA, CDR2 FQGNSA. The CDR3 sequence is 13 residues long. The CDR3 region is CASSEQGIYGYTF. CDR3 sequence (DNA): TGTGCCAGCAGCGAACAGGGAATCTATGGCTACACCTTC.

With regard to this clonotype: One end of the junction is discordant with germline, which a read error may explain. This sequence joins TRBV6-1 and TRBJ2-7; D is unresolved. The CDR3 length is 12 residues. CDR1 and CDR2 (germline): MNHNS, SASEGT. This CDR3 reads CASSASSYKHYF. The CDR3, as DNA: TGTGCCAGCTCGGCGAGCTCCTACAAGCATTACTTC.

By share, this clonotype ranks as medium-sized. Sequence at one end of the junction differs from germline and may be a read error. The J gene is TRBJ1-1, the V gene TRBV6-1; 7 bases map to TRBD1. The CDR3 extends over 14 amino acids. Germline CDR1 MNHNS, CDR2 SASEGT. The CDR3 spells CASREGGLNTEAFF. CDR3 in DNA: TGTGCCAGCAGGGAAGGGGGCCTGAACACTGAAGCTTTCTTT.

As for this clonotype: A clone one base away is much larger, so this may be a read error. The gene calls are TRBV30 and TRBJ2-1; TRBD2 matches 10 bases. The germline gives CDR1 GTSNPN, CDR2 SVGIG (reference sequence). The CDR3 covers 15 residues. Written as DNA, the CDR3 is TGTGCCTGGGTCAGAATAGCGGGAGGCTACAATGGGCAGTTCTTC. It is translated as CAWVRIAGGYNGQFF.

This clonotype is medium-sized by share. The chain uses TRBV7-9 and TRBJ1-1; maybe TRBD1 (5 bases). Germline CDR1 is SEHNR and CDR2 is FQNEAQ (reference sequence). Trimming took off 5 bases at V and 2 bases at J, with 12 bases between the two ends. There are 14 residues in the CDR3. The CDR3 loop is CASSPKQENTEAFF. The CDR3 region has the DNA TGTGCCAGCAGCCCAAAACAGGAAAACACTGAAGCTTTCTTT. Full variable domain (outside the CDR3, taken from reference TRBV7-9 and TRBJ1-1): DTGVSQNPRHKITKRGQNVTFRCDPISEHNRLYWYRQTLGQGPEFLTYFQNEAQLEKSRLLSDRFSAERPKGSFSTLEIQRTEQGDSAMYLCASSPKQENTEAFFGQGTRLTVV.

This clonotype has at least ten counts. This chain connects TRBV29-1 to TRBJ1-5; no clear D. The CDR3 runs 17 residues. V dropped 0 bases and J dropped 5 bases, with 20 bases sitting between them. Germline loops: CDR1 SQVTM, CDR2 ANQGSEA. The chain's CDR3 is CSVEEGPDTFPHQPQHF. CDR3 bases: TGCAGCGTTGAAGAAGGCCCTGACACCTTCCCTCATCAGCCCCAGCATTTT.

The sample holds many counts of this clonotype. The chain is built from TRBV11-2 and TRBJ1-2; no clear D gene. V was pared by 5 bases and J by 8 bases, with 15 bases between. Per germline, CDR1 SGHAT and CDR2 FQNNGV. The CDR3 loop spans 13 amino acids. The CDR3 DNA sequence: TGTGCCAGCAGCCAAGACCCCTCAGCCGGCTACACCTTC. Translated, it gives CASSQDPSAGYTF.

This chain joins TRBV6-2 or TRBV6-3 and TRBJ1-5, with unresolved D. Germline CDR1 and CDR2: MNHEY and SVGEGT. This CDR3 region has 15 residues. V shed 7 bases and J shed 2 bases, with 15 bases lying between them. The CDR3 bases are TGTGCCAGCAAAGATAGACTCTACTGCAATCAGCCCCAGCATTTT. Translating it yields CASKDRLYCNQPQHF.

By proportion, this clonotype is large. The CDR3 DNA follows: TGCAGTGCTCCCAAACTAGCGGGTTCCTACAATGAGCAGTTCTTC. The encoded protein is CSAPKLAGSYNEQFF. The chain joins TRBV20-1 to TRBJ2-1; 9 bases are a match to TRBD2. CDR3 size: 15 residues. V lost 5 bases and J lost 1; bases outside the gene matches: 6. Germline lookup yields CDR1 DFQATT and CDR2 SNEGSKA (reference sequence).

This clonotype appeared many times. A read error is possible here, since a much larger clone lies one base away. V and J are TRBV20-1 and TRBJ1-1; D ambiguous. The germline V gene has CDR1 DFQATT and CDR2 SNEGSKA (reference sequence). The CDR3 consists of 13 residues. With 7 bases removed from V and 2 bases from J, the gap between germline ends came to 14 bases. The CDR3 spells CSVNRHINTEAFF. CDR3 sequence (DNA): TGCAGTGTAAACCGCCACATAAACACTGAAGCTTTCTTT.

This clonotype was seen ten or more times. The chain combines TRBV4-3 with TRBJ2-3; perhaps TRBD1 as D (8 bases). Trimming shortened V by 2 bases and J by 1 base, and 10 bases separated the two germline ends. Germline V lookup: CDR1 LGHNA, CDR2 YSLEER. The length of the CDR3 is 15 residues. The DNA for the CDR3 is TGCGCCAGCAGCCAAACAGGGGGGGGCACAGATACGCAGTATTTT. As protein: CASSQTGGGTDTQYF.

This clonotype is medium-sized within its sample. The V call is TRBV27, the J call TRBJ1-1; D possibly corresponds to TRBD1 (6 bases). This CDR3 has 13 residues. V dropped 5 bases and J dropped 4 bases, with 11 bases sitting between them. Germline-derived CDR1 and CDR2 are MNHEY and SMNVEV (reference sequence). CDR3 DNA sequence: TGTGCCAGCAGTACGGGGGCCCTCACTGAAGCTTTCTTT. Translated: CASSTGALTEAFF.

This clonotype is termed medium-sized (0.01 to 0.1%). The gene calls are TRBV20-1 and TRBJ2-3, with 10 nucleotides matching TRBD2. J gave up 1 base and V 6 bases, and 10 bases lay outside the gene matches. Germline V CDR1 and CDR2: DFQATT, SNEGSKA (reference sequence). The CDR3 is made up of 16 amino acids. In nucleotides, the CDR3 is TGCAGTGCCACCCCTGGGACTAGCGTAGGCACAGATACGCAGTATTTT. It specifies CSATPGTSVGTDTQYF.